A selection of T cell receptor beta chains follows, all from one sample in a study of radiotherapy plus CTLA-4 blockade in lung cancer. Sequencing used immunoSEQ multiplex PCR; TCRdb keeps in-frame clones, though not all of them. The sample lists about 50,000 clones; around 73% were seen once. Source: peripheral blood, taken from a patient treated with radiotherapy plus ipilimumab. These receptors were collected from a human donor with non-small cell lung cancer who had a complete response to radiotherapy plus ipilimumab. CDR3s include the opening cysteine and the closing phenylalanine or tryptophan. Clone size, where shown, is once, few, many, or a class for clones that have expanded.

cdr3_length	v_call	clone_size	j_call	cdr3_aa
15	TRBV6-5	-	TRBJ2-1	CASRTGTSGYNEQFF
14	TRBV19	-	TRBJ1-5	CASSIDRRTQPQHF
13	TRBV29-1	-	TRBJ1-1	CSVQGQGNTEAFF
13	TRBV18	-	TRBJ1-1	CASSLAINTEAFF
14	TRBV30	-	TRBJ1-5	CAWSVGSGNQPQHF
15	TRBV7-2	few	TRBJ2-1	CASSLGQGNYNEQFF
11	TRBV27	few	TRBJ2-1	CASSLGGAQFF
16	TRBV4-3	-	TRBJ2-3	CASRLAGTGDADTQYF
14	TRBV5-1	-	TRBJ2-3	CASKWSPFTDTQYF
15	TRBV7-9	-	TRBJ1-1	CASSLSRWLNTEAFF
18	TRBV19	-	TRBJ2-6	CASSPDGTASSGANVLTF
16	TRBV5-4	-	TRBJ2-5	CASSLSRTGGLETQYF
15	TRBV5-6	medium-sized	TRBJ1-3	CASSLGSGAGNTIYF
14	TRBV5-1	-	TRBJ2-1	CASRQGQGVSEQFF
15	TRBV5-8	-	TRBJ1-1	CASSLGGLVNTEAFF
16	TRBV18	-	TRBJ1-4	CASSPAYQGGEEKLFF
13	TRBV9	few	TRBJ1-2	CASSVRTCYGYTF
19	TRBV28	-	TRBJ2-5	CASSLPVGTSGRAGETQYF
15	TRBV7-8	-	TRBJ2-7	CASSLSGTANYEQYF
17	TRBV6-1	few	TRBJ1-2	CASSGFPSDRAYYGYTF
14	TRBV6-1	-	TRBJ2-7	CASRTGLAPYEQYF
13	TRBV2	-	TRBJ1-1	CASSSRLNTEAFF
16	TRBV10-3	-	TRBJ2-7	CAISGRDRGGSYEQYF
16	TRBV18	-	TRBJ1-2	CASSPPLGAGFYGYTF
14	TRBV5-1	-	TRBJ1-1	CASSLDRGSTEAFF
15	TRBV28	-	TRBJ1-1	CASSALTGSSTEAFF
15	TRBV2	-	TRBJ1-2	CASSESQVTNYGYTF
13	TRBV29-1	-	TRBJ1-5	CSVGVGGGGPQHF
15	TRBV19	-	TRBJ2-7	CASSIGQGARHEQYF
14	TRBV27	once	-	CASSFGTGGYEQYF
14	TRBV10-3	-	TRBJ2-7	CAISDGTLYYEQYF
13	TRBV29-1	-	TRBJ2-3	CSVNTGGIDTQYF
16	TRBV11-2	-	TRBJ2-6	CASSLVRSSGANVLTF
14	TRBV28	many	TRBJ1-4	CASSVGGANEKLFF
17	TRBV18	few	TRBJ1-4	CASSTRAGRDSPEKLFF
13	TRBV18	-	TRBJ1-2	CASSQGEDYGYTF
16	TRBV19	-	TRBJ1-2	CASSRTGALGSYGYTF